The rows below give T cell receptor beta chains drawn from one sample of a study of beta chain features in type 1 diabetes. Measured with immunoSEQ multiplex PCR; TCRdb has only the in-frame clones, and not every one. The sample contains around 690,000 clones, over 10% of which appear only once. The specimen sequenced was naive CD4+ T cells from blood. Receptors originate from a man aged 25 to 40 with type 1 diabetes. Both conserved end residues are part of each CDR3. D genes are given only for firm matches. Size is stated for part of the rows, as once, few or many counts, or as a class when the clone is expanded.

j_call cdr3_length d_call v_call clone_size cdr3_nt cdr3_aa
TRBJ2-3 17 TRBD1 TRBV7-2 NA TGTGCCAGCAGCTTAGCTCCCCCGGGACAGGGGACAGATACGCAGTATTTT CASSLAPPGQGTDTQYF
TRBJ2-3 14 TRBD1 TRBV28 few TGTGCCAGCAGGGGACAGGGCTTCGGGGATACGCAGTATTTT CASRGQGFGDTQYF
TRBJ2-7 15 TRBD2 TRBV7-7 few TGTGCCAGCAGCCCTGGGACTAGCGGACCCTACGAGCAGTACTTC CASSPGTSGPYEQYF
TRBJ2-2 14 TRBD1 TRBV11-2 NA TGTGCCAGCAGGGGGACAGGTTACACCGGGGAGCTGTTTTTT CASRGTGYTGELFF
TRBJ1-1 13 NA TRBV4-3 few TGCGCCAGCAGCCAAGGACCAAGCACTGAAGCTTTCTTT CASSQGPSTEAFF
TRBJ1-4 14 NA TRBV7-8 NA TGTGCCAGCAGCTTTCAAGGAGGGTCTGAAAAACTGTTTTTT CASSFQGGSEKLFF
TRBJ1-3 15 TRBD1 TRBV14 few TGTGCCAGCAGCCAAGAAGGGACAGCTTCCCGCACCATATATTTT CASSQEGTASRTIYF
TRBJ1-5 12 NA TRBV30 NA TGTGCCTGGAGTCCACCCAGGGGGCCCCAGCATTTT CAWSPPRGPQHF
TRBJ2-3 16 TRBD2 TRBV11-3 few TGTGCCAGCAGCCCAAGCGGGGGGACTAGCACAGATACGCAGTATTTT CASSPSGGTSTDTQYF
TRBJ2-2 15 TRBD1 TRBV5-1 NA TGCGCCAGCAGCCTCGACAGGGCCAACACCGGGGAGCTGTTTTTT CASSLDRANTGELFF
TRBJ2-1 16 NA TRBV5-1 few TGCGCCAGCAGCTTGGACCCCGGGGTGCGGTCTACGGAGCAGTTCTTC CASSLDPGVRSTEQFF
TRBJ2-1 12 NA TRBV7-2 NA TGTGCCAGCAGCCCAGGGTCGGGACAGCAGTTCTTC CASSPGSGQQFF
TRBJ2-1 13 NA TRBV5-4 few TGTGCCAGCAGCTTGGATTGGGGCAATGAGCAGTTCTTC CASSLDWGNEQFF
TRBJ2-7 12 NA TRBV2 few TGTGCCAGCAGTCGTCTCTCCTACGAGCAGTACTTC CASSRLSYEQYF
TRBJ1-5 14 NA TRBV28 few TGTGCCAGCGGAGTTTTTGGGGATAATCAGCCCCAGCATTTT CASGVFGDNQPQHF
TRBJ2-3 11 NA TRBV18 few TGTGCCAGCTCCCGGGGAGATACGCAGTATTTT CASSRGDTQYF
TRBJ1-5 10 NA TRBV20-1 few TGCAGTGCCACGGCTGGGGCCCAGCATTTT CSATAGAQHF
TRBJ1-3 13 TRBD1 TRBV6-6 few TGTGCCGGGGGACAGGGGGCTCCAGCCACCATATATTTT CAGGQGAPATIYF
TRBJ2-7 13 TRBD1 TRBV30 NA TGTGCCTGGCACCCGGGGACAGCCGGGCCTGTAGCTTTC CAWHPGTAGPVAF
TRBJ2-5 14 NA TRBV7-9 few TGTGCCAGCAGCTCGATCCGGGACACTCTTCGCCAGTACTTC CASSSIRDTLRQYF
TRBJ1-6 18 TRBD1 TRBV4-3 few TGCGCCAGCAGCCAAAGGTTAACCGGGACAGGGCGAGGTTCACCCCTCCACTTT CASSQRLTGTGRGSPLHF
TRBJ2-7 13 NA TRBV7-2 few TGTGCCAGCAGCTTGGGGCTCCGGTACGAGCAGTACTTC CASSLGLRYEQYF
TRBJ1-6 17 NA TRBV27 NA TGTGCCAGCAGTTTATACGGGGGGAGCTCCTATAATTCACCCCTCCACTTT CASSLYGGSSYNSPLHF
TRBJ2-5 14 TRBD1 TRBV5-6 NA TGTGCCAGCAGCTTTACAGGGGTCGGAGAGACCCAGTACTTC CASSFTGVGETQYF
TRBJ1-1 13 NA TRBV9 NA TGTGCCAGCGGCCCGCCGCAGAACACTGAAGCTTTCTTT CASGPPQNTEAFF
TRBJ2-7 16 TRBD2 TRBV11-2 NA TGTGCCAGCAGCTTAGCATTACTAGCGGGGGGCTACGAGCAGTACTTC CASSLALLAGGYEQYF
TRBJ2-1 17 TRBD2 TRBV7-2 few TGTGCCAGCAGCTTAAGGGGACCGGGAGGAGCCTACAATGAGCAGTTCTTC CASSLRGPGGAYNEQFF
TRBJ2-7 17 TRBD1 TRBV9 few TGTGCCAGCAGCGTAGTAGCGGCCGGGACAGGGGTCTACGAGCAGTACTTC CASSVVAAGTGVYEQYF
TRBJ2-2 14 TRBD1 TRBV19 few TGTGCCAGTAGTATTAGGGGGCCCGGCGGGGAGCTGTTTTTT CASSIRGPGGELFF
TRBJ1-1 13 NA TRBV7-9 NA TGTGCCAGCAGCTTAAGTAAGAACACTGAAGCTTTCTTT CASSLSKNTEAFF
TRBJ2-7 17 TRBD1 TRBV28 NA TGTGCCAGCAGTTCGAGACAGTTCCGGGACAGGGGGACCGAGCAGTACTTC CASSSRQFRDRGTEQYF
TRBJ1-2 16 TRBD1 TRBV29-1 NA TGCAGCGCCCGCAAGACAGGGGGCTCAAGTGGCGATGGCTACACCTTC CSARKTGGSSGDGYTF
TRBJ2-1 15 NA TRBV13 few TGTGCCAGCAGCTCCCGGGACTCCCCTACCAATGAGCAGTTCTTC CASSSRDSPTNEQFF
TRBJ2-7 13 NA TRBV7-9 few TGTGCCAGCAGCTTAGAGGGGGGACACGAGCAGTACTTC CASSLEGGHEQYF
TRBJ2-4 14 NA TRBV7-2 NA TGTGCCAGCAGCTTAGCCCAACCTGCGGACATTCAGTACTTC CASSLAQPADIQYF
TRBJ1-4 14 NA TRBV4-2 NA TGTGCCAGCAGCCGAGGACAGACAAATGAAAAACTGTTTTTT CASSRGQTNEKLFF
TRBJ1-5 15 NA TRBV6-6 few TGTGCCAGCAGTTTGGGGCAGACAGCAAATCAGCCCCAGCATTTT CASSLGQTANQPQHF
TRBJ2-3 17 TRBD2 TRBV7-2 NA TGTGCCAGCAGCTTAGCTGTAGCGGGGGGCGGGACAGATACGCAGTATTTT CASSLAVAGGGTDTQYF
TRBJ2-1 17 TRBD2 TRBV4-3 NA TGCGCCAGCAGCCAAGAATTGGGACTAGCTCTACCCAATGAGCAGTTCTTC CASSQELGLALPNEQFF
TRBJ1-1 14 NA TRBV4-3 NA TGCGCCAGCAGACCAGCGACGGAAAACACTGAAGCTTTCTTT CASRPATENTEAFF
TRBJ2-3 12 NA TRBV7-2 NA TGTGCCCACGGACAGAGCACAGATACGCAGTATTTT CAHGQSTDTQYF
TRBJ2-3 14 NA TRBV7-9 few TGTGCCAGCAGCTTAGGGGCCGCGGCAGATACGCAGTATTTT CASSLGAAADTQYF
TRBJ2-1 15 NA TRBV9 NA TGTGCCAGCAGCCTCTTAGGGGATACCTACAATGAGCAGTTCTTC CASSLLGDTYNEQFF
TRBJ1-1 13 NA TRBV14 NA TGTGCCAGCAGCCCGACAGTGAACACTGAAGCTTTCTTT CASSPTVNTEAFF
TRBJ2-3 13 NA TRBV19 NA TGTGCCAGTAGTATAGATCTTCTAGATACGCAGTATTTT CASSIDLLDTQYF
TRBJ2-5 14 TRBD1 TRBV4-3 NA TGCGCCAGCAGCCGACGGGACAGCAAAGAGACCCAGTACTTC CASSRRDSKETQYF
TRBJ2-1 15 TRBD2 TRBV6-4 few TGTGCCAGCAGGTTATTAGCGGGGGGGGACCATGAGCAGTTCTTC CASRLLAGGDHEQFF
TRBJ2-3 16 TRBD2 TRBV29-1 few TGCAGCGTTGGGAGATCGGGAGGGTCTAGCACAGATACGCAGTATTTT CSVGRSGGSSTDTQYF
TRBJ1-5 14 NA TRBV30 few TGTGCCTGGACCAGAGGATATGGCAATCAGCCCCAGCATTTT CAWTRGYGNQPQHF
TRBJ1-5 13 NA TRBV29-1 few TGCAGCGTCGGACAGAGGAGCAATCAGCCCCAGCATTTT CSVGQRSNQPQHF
TRBJ2-7 13 TRBD1 TRBV28 NA TGTGCCAGCAGGCCTGGACAGGTCTACGAGCAGTACTTC CASRPGQVYEQYF
TRBJ2-6 15 NA TRBV7-2 few TGTGCCAGCAGCTTAGTCGTGGGTGGGGCCAACGTCCTGACTTTC CASSLVVGGANVLTF